This T cell receptor beta chain was captured by sequencing in a study of T cells in narcolepsy. General study findings and limits: Comparing one patient's CSF and blood CD4+ clonotypes highlighted HCRT- and TRIB2-specific autoreactive clonotypes.

About this clone itself: The antigen remains undetermined.

TCRdb's copy holds only in-frame clones and misses some; the assay was immunoSEQ multiplex PCR. The sample carries approximately 8,100 clones, roughly 57% recorded once. CDR3 length equals 16 residues. CDR1 is LNHNV and CDR2 is YYDKDF in the germline V gene (reference sequence). V gave up 1 base and J gave up 1 base, with 12 bases separating them. The genes are TRBV15 and TRBJ2-3; D is unclear. The sample was CD45RA- memory CD8+ T cells from PBMCs. The source is a human donor with narcolepsy. Written as DNA, the CDR3 is TGTGCCACCAGCAGAGGTCACAGCGAGGGCACAGATACGCAGTATTTT. This codes for CATSRGHSEGTDTQYF.